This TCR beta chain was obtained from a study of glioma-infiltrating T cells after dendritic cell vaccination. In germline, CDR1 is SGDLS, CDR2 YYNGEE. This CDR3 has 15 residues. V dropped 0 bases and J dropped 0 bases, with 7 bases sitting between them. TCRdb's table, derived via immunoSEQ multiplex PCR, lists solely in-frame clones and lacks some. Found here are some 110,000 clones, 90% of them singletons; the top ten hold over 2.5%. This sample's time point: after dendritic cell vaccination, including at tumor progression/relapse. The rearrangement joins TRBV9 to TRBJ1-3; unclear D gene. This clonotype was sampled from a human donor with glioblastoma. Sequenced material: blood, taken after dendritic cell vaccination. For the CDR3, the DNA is TGTGCCAGCAGCGTAGGGTCAGACTCTGGAAACACCATATATTTT. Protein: CASSVGSDSGNTIYF.